This TCR beta chain stems from a study of blood T cells in healthy people across ages (dated by TCRdb to the mid-2010s). Context from the whole study: Template switching captured roughly one uniquely barcoded TCR beta cDNA molecule per two T cells in model experiments. The study measured age-related changes in TCR beta repertoire diversity using deep sequencing normalized with unique cDNA molecular identifiers. Donors were grouped into four age groups: young (average 16 years), middle-aged (about 38), aged (approximately 67) and long-lived (less than 85). To avoid experimental bias, donors of different ages were randomly spread across the sequencing lanes. The study analyzed two additional independent replicas of 1 million unique cDNA reads from the same blood draw for two donors, one aged 18 to 30 and one aged 80 or older.

The germline ends are 15 bases apart after V is trimmed by 6 bases and J by 13 bases. Including the terminal cysteine and phenylalanine, the CDR3 comprises 12 residues. Left in the record is the CDR3 DNA by itself, 36 bases read in frame from the first base. Results and caveats for the whole study, not just this receptor: Observed TCR beta diversity per million T cells fell roughly linearly with age, and a significant reduction was already apparent by age roughly 40. Estimates of total diversity based on one million sequenced T cells were regarded as lower bounds and as underestimates. The long-lived group showed more naive CD4+ T cells, fewer expanded clones and increased TCR diversity than the aged group, suggesting age selection. A strong correlation was found between observed TCR beta diversity and the percentage of naive T cells measured by flow cytometry. Since profiling was done on bulk unsorted PBMCs, naive and antigen-experienced compartments could not be conclusively compared. Because the CMV infection status of the donors was unknown, age-related changes in expanded clonotypes may potentially have been confounded.

Preparation of the library involved 5' RACE. The sequencer was an Illumina HiSeq 2500. A second roughly 6 to 12 cycle PCR used a sample-barcoded 5' primer and a J-beta primer mix. A template-switch 5' adaptor carrying 12 random nucleotides introduced a unique molecular identifier onto each TCR beta cDNA molecule. Each sample yielded at least 3 million CDR3-containing paired-end reads. All of the RNA was converted into first-strand cDNA using the Mint cDNA synthesis kit, with a TRBC-specific oligonucleotide serving as the primer. All cDNA was treated with uracil-DNA glycosylase and then went through a first 18-cycle PCR with the universal primers M1SS and BC2_uni_R. In the source study's methods: Normalization of each sample was performed by random selection of 1 million high-quality reads, each carrying a distinct molecular identifier. Instead of being binned into consensus sequences, reads with shared molecular identifiers were discarded. MiTCR, set to a Q25 quality threshold and the strictest error-elimination algorithm, was used for CDR3 identification, clonotype clustering and error correction. Lower-bound total TCR beta diversity was estimated with a nonparametric unseen species model using Euler transformation. TCRdb trimmed the raw reads at Q25, called clones with MiXCR and kept productive beta chains. Each CDR3 protein appears once, grouped with its most common genes and DNA. For this entry, the V and J calls and clone size follow TCRdb and not the study's own pipeline. The sample table records 950,000 to 1,200,000 distinct CDR3 sequences; 30% to 40% of these occur just once. The leading ten clones occupy roughly 13% of the sample.

The sample holds a few counts of this clonotype. What this receptor recognizes is not known. Base quality data are lacking; no much larger clone is found one base away. Donors were 35 to 40 systemically healthy Caucasian individuals from Russia aged roughly 6 to 100 years. Each donor gave around 9.8 milliliters of peripheral blood, collected into EDTA-treated Vacutainer tubes. Ficoll-Paque density-gradient centrifugation was used to isolate PBMCs, with at least 6 million per sample. Trizol reagent was used to extract total RNA from PBMCs, with at least 5 micrograms per sample. The percentages of naive CD45RAhigh/CD27high T cells were determined by flow cytometry on a PBMC aliquot from every donor.

Sequenced input: blood. Recombination linked TRBV12-3 or TRBV12-4 to TRBJ1-4, and perhaps TRBD1 as D gene, on 5 matching bases. The clonotype comes from a man between 18 and 29 years old in good health. The DNA sequence is as follows: TGTGCCAGCAGACAGACCCCGGGGGGACTGTTTTTT. This is translated as CASRQTPGGLFF.